Listed here are 6 T cell receptor beta chains from one sample, sequenced in a study of blood T cell repertoires in COVID-19. The method was immunoSEQ multiplex PCR; TCRdb's version includes in-frame clones alone and lacks a portion of them. The data contain hundreds of thousands of clones, about 84% of them singletons. Sequenced material: PBMCs or T cells enriched from blood (not recorded which). The source is a woman aged 40 to 49 with acute COVID-19.

The rearrangement links TRBV27 to TRBJ1-5, with TRBD1 identical over 9 bases. CDR3 length equals 14 residues. Germline-derived CDR1 and CDR2 are MNHEY and SMNVEV (reference sequence). The ends lost 6 bases at V and 7 bases at J; junction bases unmatched: 7. CDR3 nucleotides: TGTGCCAGCAGGGGACAGGGTTTCGGGCAGCCCCAGCATTTT. It translates to CASRGQGFGQPQHF.

This rearrangement joins TRBV30 to TRBJ1-2, with a tentative D call TRBD1 (6 bases). This CDR3 is 14 amino acids long. The V and J ends lost 2 bases and 6 bases respectively, with 16 bases between them. Germline CDR1 GTSNPN, CDR2 SVGIG (reference sequence). This CDR3 is CAWSPNRESHGYTF. CDR3 nucleotide sequence: TGTGCCTGGAGTCCAAACAGGGAATCCCATGGCTACACCTTC.

The chain recombines TRBV2 with TRBJ2-1; 7 bases align to TRBD2. The CDR3 sequence is 15 residues long. With 6 bases clipped from V and 6 bases from J, the junction kept 11 bases outside the gene matches. Germline lookup yields CDR1 SNHLY and CDR2 FYNNEI. Here the CDR3 reads CASRVLAWGGNEQFF. Written as DNA, the CDR3 is TGTGCCAGCAGAGTCCTAGCGTGGGGGGGCAATGAGCAGTTCTTC.

The chain joins TRBV4-2 to TRBJ1-4, with D possibly matching TRBD1 (5 bases). This CDR3 is 14 amino acids long. V lost 4 bases to trimming and J lost 5 bases, with 11 bases between them. The germline V gene has CDR1 LGHNA and CDR2 YNFKEQ. In DNA, the CDR3 is TGTGCCAGCAGCCTTGACAGCCGAAATGAAAAACTGTTTTTT. Its translation is CASSLDSRNEKLFF.

This chain joins TRBV21-1 and TRBJ2-5; the tabulated D call, TRBD1, remains unverified against the DNA. TRBV21-1 represents a pseudogene. This CDR3 has 13 residues. The CDR3 spells CASSKAWQETQYF. The CDR3 DNA sequence: TGTGCCAGCAGCAAAGCGTGGCAGGAGACCCAGTACTTC.

V and J are TRBV6-5 and TRBJ1-5; the D gene is possibly TRBD1 (6 bases). Trimming left V 2 bases short and J 3 bases short, with 11 bases between. The CDR3 contains 15 residues. CDR1 MNHEY and CDR2 SVGAGI come from the germline V gene. The CDR3 sequence: CASSYGRGNNQPQHF. The DNA of the CDR3 is TGTGCCAGCAGTTACGGCAGGGGCAACAATCAGCCCCAGCATTTT.